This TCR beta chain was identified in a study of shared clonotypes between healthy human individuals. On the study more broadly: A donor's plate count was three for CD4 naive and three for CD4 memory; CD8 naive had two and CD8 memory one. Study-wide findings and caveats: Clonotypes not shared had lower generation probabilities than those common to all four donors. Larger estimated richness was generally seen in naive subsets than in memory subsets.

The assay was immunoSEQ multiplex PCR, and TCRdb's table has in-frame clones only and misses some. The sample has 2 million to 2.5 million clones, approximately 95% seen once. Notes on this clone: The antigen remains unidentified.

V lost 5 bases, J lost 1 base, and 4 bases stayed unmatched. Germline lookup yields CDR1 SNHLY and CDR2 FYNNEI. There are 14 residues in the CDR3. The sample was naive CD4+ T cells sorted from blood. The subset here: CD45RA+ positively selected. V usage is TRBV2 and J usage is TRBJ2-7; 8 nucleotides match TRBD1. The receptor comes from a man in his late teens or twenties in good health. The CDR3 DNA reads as TGTGCCAGCAGTTACTGGACAGGGTCCTACGAGCAGTACTTC. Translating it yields CASSYWTGSYEQYF.